This TCR beta chain originates from a study of cytomegalovirus exposure and HLA in healthy donors. Germline V gives CDR1 SEHNR, CDR2 FQNEAQ (reference sequence). The V segment lost 5 bases and the J segment 5 bases; nucleotides outside the gene matches: 15. The length of the CDR3 is 16 residues. Using immunoSEQ multiplex PCR, the repertoire was profiled, and TCRdb retains in-frame clones only, with some absent. The table includes under 150,000 clones, 88% detected once. The sample taken for sequencing was PBMCs. The TCR originated in a young woman in good health and CMV-seropositive. The gene calls are TRBV7-9 and TRBJ2-7, with TRBD2 matching over 7 bases. CDR3 coding DNA: TGTGCCAGCAGCCCGCAGCAAGCGGGGCCTCTCGACGAGCAGTACTTC. As protein: CASSPQQAGPLDEQYF.